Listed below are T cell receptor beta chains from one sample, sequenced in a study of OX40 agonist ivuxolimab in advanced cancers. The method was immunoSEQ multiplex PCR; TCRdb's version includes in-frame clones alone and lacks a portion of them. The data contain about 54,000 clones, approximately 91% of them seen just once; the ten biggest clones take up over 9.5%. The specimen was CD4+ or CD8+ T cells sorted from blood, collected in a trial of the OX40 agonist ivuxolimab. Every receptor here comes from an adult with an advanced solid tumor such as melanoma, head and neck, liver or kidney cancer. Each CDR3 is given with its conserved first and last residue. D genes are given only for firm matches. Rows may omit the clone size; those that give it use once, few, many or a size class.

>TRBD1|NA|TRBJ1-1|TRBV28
CASSSWTGRNTEAFF
TGTGCCAGCAGTTCGTGGACAGGGCGTAACACTGAAGCTTTCTTT
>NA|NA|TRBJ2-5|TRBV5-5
CASSYDGPLGVQYF
TGTGCCAGCAGCTATGACGGACCGCTGGGAGTCCAGTACTTC
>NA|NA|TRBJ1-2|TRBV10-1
CASSADSLGGYTF
TGCGCCAGCAGTGCTGACAGTCTTGGTGGCTACACCTTC
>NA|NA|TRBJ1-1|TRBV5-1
CASSPGLMNTEAFF
TGCGCCAGCAGCCCGGGGTTAATGAACACTGAAGCTTTCTTT
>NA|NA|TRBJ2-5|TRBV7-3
CASSLTRRETQYF
TGTGCCAGCAGCTTAACTAGGAGAGAGACCCAGTACTTC
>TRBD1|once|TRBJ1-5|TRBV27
CASSLQGLGNQPQHF
TGTGCCAGCAGTCTACAGGGGCTTGGCAATCAGCCCCAGCATTTT
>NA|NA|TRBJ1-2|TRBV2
CASRGEGNYGYTF
TGTGCCAGCAGGGGGGAGGGGAACTATGGCTACACCTTC
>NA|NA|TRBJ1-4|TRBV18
CASSPPGQFNEKLFF
TGTGCCAGCTCACCACCCGGACAGTTTAATGAAAAACTGTTTTTT
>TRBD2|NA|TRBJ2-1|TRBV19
CASSNPRLAGMGEQFF
TGTGCCAGTAGTAACCCCAGACTAGCGGGCATGGGTGAGCAGTTCTTC
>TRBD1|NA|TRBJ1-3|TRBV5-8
CASSPPGGHGNTIYF
TGTGCCAGCAGCCCCCCAGGGGGTCATGGAAACACCATATATTTT
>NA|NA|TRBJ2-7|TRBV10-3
CAISESLAAGGQYF
TGTGCCATCAGTGAGTCGCTGGCTGCCGGCGGGCAGTACTTC
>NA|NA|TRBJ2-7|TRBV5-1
CASSLGGIGYEQYF
TGCGCCAGCAGCTTAGGCGGGATAGGGTACGAGCAGTACTTC
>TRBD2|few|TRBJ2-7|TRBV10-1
CASSDPSSGRYEQYF
TGCGCCAGCAGTGACCCCTCGAGCGGGAGGTACGAGCAGTACTTC
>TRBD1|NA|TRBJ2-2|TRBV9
CASSAGQGAFITGELFF
TGTGCCAGCAGCGCCGGACAGGGGGCATTCATAACCGGGGAGCTGTTTTTT
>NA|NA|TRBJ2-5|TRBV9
CASSVLGRGTETQYF
TGTGCCAGCAGCGTATTGGGCAGGGGTACGGAGACCCAGTACTTC
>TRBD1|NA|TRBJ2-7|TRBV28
CASSRQGFEQYF
TGTGCCAGCAGTCGACAGGGATTCGAGCAGTACTTC
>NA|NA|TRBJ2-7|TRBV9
CASSVGPSRGGSYEQYF
TGTGCCAGCAGCGTAGGGCCATCGAGAGGCGGCTCCTACGAGCAGTACTTC
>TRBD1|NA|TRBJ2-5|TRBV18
CASSPPSRGKETQYF
TGTGCCAGCTCACCGCCGAGCAGGGGGAAAGAGACCCAGTACTTC
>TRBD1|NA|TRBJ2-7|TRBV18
CASSQRTGGYEQYF
TGTGCCAGCTCACAAAGGACAGGGGGTTACGAGCAGTACTTC
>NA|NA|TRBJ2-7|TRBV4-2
CASSQDRATGVMGEQYF
TGTGCCAGCAGCCAAGATCGCGCGACGGGTGTGATGGGGGAGCAGTACTTC
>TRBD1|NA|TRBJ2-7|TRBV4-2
CASSWDRGNYEQYF
TGTGCCAGCAGCTGGGACAGGGGCAACTACGAGCAGTACTTC
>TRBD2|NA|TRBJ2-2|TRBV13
CASSLFGLAGENTGELFF
TGTGCCAGCAGCTTATTTGGACTAGCGGGAGAAAACACCGGGGAGCTGTTTTTT
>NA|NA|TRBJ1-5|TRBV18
CASSPVDRAVNQPQHF
TGTGCCAGCTCACCAGTCGATAGGGCGGTTAATCAGCCCCAGCATTTT
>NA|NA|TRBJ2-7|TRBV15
CATSREDFTSYEQYF
TGTGCCACCAGCAGAGAGGATTTTACCTCCTACGAGCAGTACTTC
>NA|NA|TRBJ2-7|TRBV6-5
CASRNEFSSYEQYF
TGTGCCAGCAGAAACGAGTTCAGCTCCTACGAGCAGTACTTC
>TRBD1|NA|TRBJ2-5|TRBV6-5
CASSYSRGHGKTQYF
TGTGCCAGCAGTTACTCCAGGGGGCATGGGAAGACCCAGTACTTC
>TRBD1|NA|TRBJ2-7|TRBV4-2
CASSHQTGANNEQYF
TGTGCCAGCAGCCACCAGACAGGGGCAAATAACGAGCAGTACTTC
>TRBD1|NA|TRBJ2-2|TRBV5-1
CASSLDGQGNAGELFF
TGCGCCAGCAGCTTGGACGGACAGGGGAACGCCGGGGAGCTGTTTTTT
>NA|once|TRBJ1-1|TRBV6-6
CASSYPGEEAFF
TGTGCCAGCAGTTACCCGGGAGAGGAAGCTTTCTTT
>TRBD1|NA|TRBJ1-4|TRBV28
CASSFLLGQVATNEKLFF
TGTGCCAGCAGTTTCCTTCTCGGACAGGTTGCAACTAATGAAAAACTGTTTTTT
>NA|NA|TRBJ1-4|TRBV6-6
CASSSYEKLFF
TGTGCCAGCAGTTCCTATGAAAAACTGTTTTTT
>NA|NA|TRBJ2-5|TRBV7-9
CASSQRRGGETQYF
TGTGCCAGCAGCCAACGGAGGGGTGGAGAGACCCAGTACTTC